A selection of T cell receptor beta chains follows, all from one sample in a study of cytomegalovirus exposure and HLA in healthy donors. TCRdb's table, derived via immunoSEQ multiplex PCR, lists solely in-frame clones and lacks some. This table has roughly 180,000 clones, approximately 81% appearing once. Sequencing used PBMCs. The source is a man aged 25 to 40 in good health and CMV-seronegative. The CDR3 runs from the conserved cysteine through the conserved F or W. A D gene is named only where the DNA matches it firmly. The listing skips clone size in some rows; elsewhere it reads once, few, many or a size class.

cdr3_nt | cdr3_aa | v_call | clone_size | j_call | d_call
TGTGCCAGCAGCGTACTAGCGGCCTCGTGGGATGAGCAGTTCTTC | CASSVLAASWDEQFF | TRBV9 | - | TRBJ2-1 | TRBD2
TGCGCCAGCAGCTTGGGGGGACAGGGGAACCTAAAAAACATTCAGTACTTC | CASSLGGQGNLKNIQYF | TRBV5-1 | - | TRBJ2-4 | TRBD1
TGTGCCAGCAGCTTATTCGGGCGGGGCACTGAAGCTTTCTTT | CASSLFGRGTEAFF | TRBV11-2 | - | TRBJ1-1 | -
TGTGCCAGCAGTGAGGCCGGGACAGGGGCCTACGAGCAGTACTTC | CASSEAGTGAYEQYF | TRBV6-1 | - | TRBJ2-7 | TRBD1
TGTGCCAGCAGCTCCGGACTAGCGGAATCCTACGAGCAGTACTTC | CASSSGLAESYEQYF | TRBV5-6 | - | TRBJ2-7 | TRBD2
TGTGCCAGTAGTATACAGGGTTCCGCCTACGAGCAGTACTTC | CASSIQGSAYEQYF | TRBV19 | once | TRBJ2-7 | -
TGTGCCAGCAGCCCCCTGGGGGACAGGGATTTCAATGAGCAGTTCTTC | CASSPLGDRDFNEQFF | TRBV11-2 | - | TRBJ2-1 | TRBD1
TGTGCCAGTAGTCGAGTTTCCGGGACAGGGCCCGCCGAGCAGTACTTC | CASSRVSGTGPAEQYF | TRBV19 | few | TRBJ2-7 | TRBD1
TGTGCCAGCAGCTTAGCGGGGAGTACCTACAATGAGCAGTTCTTC | CASSLAGSTYNEQFF | TRBV7-3 | - | TRBJ2-1 | -
TGTGCCAGCAGTTACTCGACTGGCGGGGGTGAGCAGTTCTTC | CASSYSTGGGEQFF | TRBV6-6 | - | TRBJ2-1 | TRBD2
TGTGCCAGCAGCTTGGTTCGGTCCCCCGGGAATGAGCAGTTCTTC | CASSLVRSPGNEQFF | TRBV5-6 | - | TRBJ2-1 | -
TGTGCCAGCCGGGAGGGACAGACACAAGAGACCCAGTACTTC | CASREGQTQETQYF | TRBV13 | - | TRBJ2-5 | -
TGTGCCATCAGTGCGGGACAGGGGGCTGTTGGCTACACCTTC | CAISAGQGAVGYTF | TRBV10-3 | - | TRBJ1-2 | TRBD1
TGTGCCAGCAGCGTTAGACAGGGAATGGGGACTGAAGCTTTCTTT | CASSVRQGMGTEAFF | TRBV5-6 | - | TRBJ1-1 | TRBD1
TGCAGCGTTGCGGCAGGGGGTAACACCGGGGAGCTGTTTTTT | CSVAAGGNTGELFF | TRBV29-1 | - | TRBJ2-2 | TRBD1
TGTGCCAGCACAAAGGGCGGGAGCACAGATACGCAGTATTTT | CASTKGGSTDTQYF | TRBV28 | - | TRBJ2-3 | -
TGTGCCTGGAGGCACAAGACAGGGATGGCCTACGAGCAGTACTTC | CAWRHKTGMAYEQYF | TRBV30 | - | TRBJ2-7 | TRBD1
TGCGCCAGCAGCCTGGGACAGCCGGGCGGCTACACCTTC | CASSLGQPGGYTF | TRBV5-1 | - | TRBJ1-2 | TRBD1
TGTGCCAGCAGTCCTGGAGTCACTAGCGGGAGGCCCGAGCAGTACTTC | CASSPGVTSGRPEQYF | TRBV9 | - | TRBJ2-7 | TRBD2
TGTGCCAGCAGTTTAATAGGGGTCGGTAAGGATCAGCCCCAGCATTTT | CASSLIGVGKDQPQHF | TRBV28 | - | TRBJ1-5 | -
TGTGCCAGCAGCTTGGGACAGACCTCTGGAAACACCATATATTTT | CASSLGQTSGNTIYF | TRBV7-9 | - | TRBJ1-3 | TRBD1
TGTGCCAGTAGTATGGGTTTAGCGGGAGTTGAGACCCAGTACTTC | CASSMGLAGVETQYF | TRBV19 | - | TRBJ2-5 | TRBD2
TGTGCCAGCTCGTCGACAGGGGAAGCTGGGGCCAACGTCCTGACTTTC | CASSSTGEAGANVLTF | TRBV7-9 | - | TRBJ2-6 | TRBD1
TGCGCCAGCAGCCAAGATCGGACAGGGATCATGAACACTGAAGCTTTCTTT | CASSQDRTGIMNTEAFF | TRBV4-1 | - | TRBJ1-1 | TRBD1
TGTGCCAGCACCCATATAGCGGGGGGGCCCCCAGAGACCCAGTACTTC | CASTHIAGGPPETQYF | TRBV27 | - | TRBJ2-5 | TRBD2
TGTGCCAGCAGCCTCGAAACTCGGGACGAGCAGTACTTC | CASSLETRDEQYF | TRBV5-4 | - | TRBJ2-7 | -
TGTGCCATCAGTGAGTCGAAAGGGGTGAACACTGAAGCTTTCTTT | CAISESKGVNTEAFF | TRBV10-3 | - | TRBJ1-1 | -
TGCGCCAGCAGCTTGGAAGTAGCGGGAGGTGAGCAGTTCTTC | CASSLEVAGGEQFF | TRBV5-1 | - | TRBJ2-1 | TRBD2
TGTGCCAGCAGCTTGGACTTCACAGATACGCAGTATTTT | CASSLDFTDTQYF | TRBV7-2 | - | TRBJ2-3 | -
TGTGCCAGCAGCCAGGCTGCGGGGGGCCCCACCTACGAGCAGTACTTC | CASSQAAGGPTYEQYF | TRBV14 | - | TRBJ2-7 | TRBD2
TGTGCCAGCAGCTTAGAGTTGCGGGGGGGGGTCGATGAGCAGTTCTTC | CASSLELRGGVDEQFF | TRBV11-2 | few | TRBJ2-1 | TRBD2
TGTGCCACCAGCGGCGGGACGACGAATTACAAGCAGTACTTC | CATSGGTTNYKQYF | TRBV15 | - | TRBJ2-7 | -
TGTGCCAGCAGCTCAACAGGGAGCCAGGAGACCCAGTACTTC | CASSSTGSQETQYF | TRBV5-4 | - | TRBJ2-5 | -
TGTTCCAGCAGAAGGGAAGGGGGAGCTAACTATGGCTACACCTTC | CSSRREGGANYGYTF | TRBV7-9 | - | TRBJ1-2 | -
TGTGCCAGCAGTCAATCCACAGGGGATCAGCCCCAGCATTTT | CASSQSTGDQPQHF | TRBV7-9 | many | TRBJ1-5 | TRBD1
TGTGCCAGCAGCCCCGGGGGGGGTCAAGAGACCCAGTACTTC | CASSPGGGQETQYF | TRBV28 | - | TRBJ2-5 | TRBD2
TGTGCCAGCAGTCCTGGCGGGGGGCCCTACGAGCAGTACTTC | CASSPGGGPYEQYF | TRBV27 | - | TRBJ2-7 | TRBD2
TGTGCCAGCAGCTTACCCCCAGGGGGGCGCAGAGAGACCCAGTACTTC | CASSLPPGGRRETQYF | TRBV7-2 | - | TRBJ2-5 | -
TGTGCCAGCAGGAGGGGACAGTCTGGAAACACCATATATTTT | CASRRGQSGNTIYF | TRBV2 | - | TRBJ1-3 | TRBD1
TGCGCCAGCAGCTGGGGGACAGGGGGCACCGGGGAGCTGTTTTTT | CASSWGTGGTGELFF | TRBV5-1 | - | TRBJ2-2 | TRBD1